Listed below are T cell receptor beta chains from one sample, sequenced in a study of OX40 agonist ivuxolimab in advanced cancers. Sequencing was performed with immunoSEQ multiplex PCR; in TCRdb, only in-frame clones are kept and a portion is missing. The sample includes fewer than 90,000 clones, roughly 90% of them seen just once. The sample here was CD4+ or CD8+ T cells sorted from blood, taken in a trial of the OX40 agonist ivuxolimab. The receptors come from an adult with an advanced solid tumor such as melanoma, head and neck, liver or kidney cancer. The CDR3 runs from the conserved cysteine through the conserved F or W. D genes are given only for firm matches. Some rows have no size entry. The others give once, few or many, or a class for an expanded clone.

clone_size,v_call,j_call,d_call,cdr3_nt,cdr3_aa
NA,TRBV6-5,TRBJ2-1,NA,TGTGCCAGTGGACGGGTGAGCTCCTACAATGAGCAGTTCTTC,CASGRVSSYNEQFF
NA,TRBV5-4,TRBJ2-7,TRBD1,TGTGCCAGCAGCTTGTGGGGACAGGGAATCCACGAGCAGTACTTC,CASSLWGQGIHEQYF
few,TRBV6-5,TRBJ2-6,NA,TGTGCCAGCAGTTACTCGAGAAGTGGGGCCAACGTCCTGACTTTC,CASSYSRSGANVLTF
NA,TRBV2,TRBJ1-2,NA,TGTGCCAGCACCCTGGGGCCGTTCGGCTACACCTTC,CASTLGPFGYTF
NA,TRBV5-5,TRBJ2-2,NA,TGTGCCAGCAGCTACGGGCTTAACACCGGGGAGCTGTTTTTT,CASSYGLNTGELFF
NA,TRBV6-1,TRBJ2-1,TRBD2,TGTGCCAGCACCACCGGGACTAGCAGAAATGAGCAGTTCTTC,CASTTGTSRNEQFF
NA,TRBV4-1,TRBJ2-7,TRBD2,TGCGCCAGCAGCCTCGGGGGACTAGCGGGAGCTTACGAGCAGTACTTC,CASSLGGLAGAYEQYF
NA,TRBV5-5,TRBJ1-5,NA,TGTGCCAGCAGCAGGGGGGGCCCTCCCCAGCATTTT,CASSRGGPPQHF
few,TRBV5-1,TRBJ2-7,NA,TGCGCCAGCAGCGCCGGGACAGGGTTAGCGGGGGGAACCTACGAGCAGTACTTC,CASSAGTGLAGGTYEQYF
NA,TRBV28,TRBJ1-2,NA,TGTGCCAGCAGTTTTCAGGGACACCTAAACTATGGCTACACCTTC,CASSFQGHLNYGYTF
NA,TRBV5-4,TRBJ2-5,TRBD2,TGTGCCAGCAGCGCCGGGACTAGCGGGAGCCAAGAGACCCAGTACTTC,CASSAGTSGSQETQYF
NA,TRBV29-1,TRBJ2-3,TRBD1,TGCAGCGTTGAAGGGCCGGGGACAGGGATCCCAGATACGCAGTATTTT,CSVEGPGTGIPDTQYF
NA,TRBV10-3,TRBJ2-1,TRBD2,TGTGCCATCAGTGAGTCGAGCGGGAGTGGTAGCAATGAGCAGTTCTTC,CAISESSGSGSNEQFF
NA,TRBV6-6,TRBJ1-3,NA,TGTGCCAGCATGGGAATGGGTGGAAACACCATATATTTT,CASMGMGGNTIYF
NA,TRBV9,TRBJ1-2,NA,TGTGCCAGCAGCGTAGATATGGGTCAAACCTATGGCTACACCTTC,CASSVDMGQTYGYTF
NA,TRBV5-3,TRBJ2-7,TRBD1,TGTGCCAGCAGCCCCCAGGGCAGGGGGTCCTACGAGCAGTACTTC,CASSPQGRGSYEQYF
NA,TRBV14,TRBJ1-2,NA,TGTGCCAGCAGCCAAGATCTAGATTATGGCTACACCTTC,CASSQDLDYGYTF
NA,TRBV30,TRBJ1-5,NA,TGTGCCTGGAGTGTACTTCCCGATCAGCCCCAGCATTTT,CAWSVLPDQPQHF
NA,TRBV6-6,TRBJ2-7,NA,TGTGCCAGCAGCCCCGGACAGAACTACGAGCAGTACTTC,CASSPGQNYEQYF
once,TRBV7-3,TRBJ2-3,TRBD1,TGTGCCAGCAGCTTAGGGGACAGAAGCACAGATACGCAGTATTTT,CASSLGDRSTDTQYF
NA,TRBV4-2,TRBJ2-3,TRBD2,TGTGCCAGCAGCCCAAGAGGGACTAGCGACAGTCTCACAGATACGCAGTATTTT,CASSPRGTSDSLTDTQYF
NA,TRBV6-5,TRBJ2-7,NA,TGTGCCAGCAGTGCCCCCGGGACAAACACCTACGAGCAGTACTTC,CASSAPGTNTYEQYF
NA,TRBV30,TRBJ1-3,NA,TGTGCCTGGAGTGTCTCGGGTTCTAGGAGGGTTGCTGGAAACACCATATATTTT,CAWSVSGSRRVAGNTIYF
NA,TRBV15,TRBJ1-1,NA,TGTGCCACCAGCGGAGCCCGCGGGACACCATACACTGAAGCTTTCTTT,CATSGARGTPYTEAFF
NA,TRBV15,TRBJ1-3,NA,TGTGCCACCAGCAGAGACCTTTTGGCTGGAAACACCATATATTTT,CATSRDLLAGNTIYF
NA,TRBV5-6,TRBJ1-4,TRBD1,TGTGCCAGCAGCTTCCGACAGGGGCGCTCGGGACTGTTTTTT,CASSFRQGRSGLFF
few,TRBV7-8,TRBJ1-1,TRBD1,TGTGCCAGCAGCGCCCGGGACAGTTCTGAAGCTTTCTTT,CASSARDSSEAFF
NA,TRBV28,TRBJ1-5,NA,TGTGCCAGCAGTACATCGAGCAATCAGCCCCAGCATTTT,CASSTSSNQPQHF
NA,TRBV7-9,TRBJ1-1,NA,TGTGCCAGCAGCTCCAGACCTGAGAACACTGAAGCTTTCTTT,CASSSRPENTEAFF
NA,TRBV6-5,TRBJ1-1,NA,TGTGCCAGCAGTTACTCTAGGCATACGGGGACTGAAGCTTTCTTT,CASSYSRHTGTEAFF
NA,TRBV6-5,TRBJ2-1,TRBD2,TGTGCCAGCAGTTATGCGGGACTAGGGAATGAGCAGTTCTTC,CASSYAGLGNEQFF
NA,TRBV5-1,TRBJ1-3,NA,TGCGCCAGCAGCCCCTTATCGGGCGGAAACACCATATATTTT,CASSPLSGGNTIYF
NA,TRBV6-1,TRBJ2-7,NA,TGTGCCAGCAGTGAAGTTGGCTACGAGCAGTACTTC,CASSEVGYEQYF
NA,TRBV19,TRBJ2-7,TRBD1,TGTGCCAGTAGCCCGGGACAGGGAGCCTACGAGCAGTACTTC,CASSPGQGAYEQYF
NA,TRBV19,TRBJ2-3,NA,TGTGCCAGTAGCCCTCACAGGGATACGCAGTATTTT,CASSPHRDTQYF
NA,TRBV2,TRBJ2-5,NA,TGTGCCAGCAGTGAAGCAAGGCTAGAGACGGAGACCCAGTACTTC,CASSEARLETETQYF
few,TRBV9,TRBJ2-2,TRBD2,TGTGCCAGCAGCGTAGACCCGGGGGGCACCGGGGAGCTGTTTTTT,CASSVDPGGTGELFF
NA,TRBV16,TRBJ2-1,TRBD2,TGTGCCAGCAGCCAATCGATTTCGGGTAGCGGGGATTACAATGAGCAGTTCTTC,CASSQSISGSGDYNEQFF
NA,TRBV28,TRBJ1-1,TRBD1,TGTGCCAGCAGGCGGGACAGTCTGACTGAAGCTTTCTTT,CASRRDSLTEAFF
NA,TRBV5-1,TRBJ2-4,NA,TGCGCCAGCAGCTTGGAGGGTTTTGGAAACATTCAGTACTTC,CASSLEGFGNIQYF
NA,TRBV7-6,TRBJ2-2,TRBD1,TGTGCCAGCAGCTTAAGGACAGGGGGCAACGGGGAGCTGTTTTTT,CASSLRTGGNGELFF
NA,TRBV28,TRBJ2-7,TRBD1,TGTGCCAGCAGTTTTTCGGGGACAGTTTCCTACGAGCAGTACTTC,CASSFSGTVSYEQYF
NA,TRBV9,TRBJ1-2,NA,TGTGCCAGCAGCCCCGCCCAACGGGGCTATGGCTACACCTTC,CASSPAQRGYGYTF
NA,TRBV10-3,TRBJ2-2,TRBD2,TGTGCCATCAGTTTGACTAGCGCGGTACCTCTGTTTTTT,CAISLTSAVPLFF
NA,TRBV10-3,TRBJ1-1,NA,TGTGCCATCAGTGTGACCGGGGCCACTGAAGCTTTCTTT,CAISVTGATEAFF
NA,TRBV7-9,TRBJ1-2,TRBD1,TGTGCCAGCTTCGCCGGGACAGGGGTCCCTGGCTACACCTTC,CASFAGTGVPGYTF
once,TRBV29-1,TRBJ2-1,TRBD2,TGCAGTGGCCGGGATAGCGGGGCAGGCGGATCTTTCTACAATGAGCAGTTCTTC,CSGRDSGAGGSFYNEQFF
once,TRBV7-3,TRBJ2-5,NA,TGTGCCAGCAGCTTAACTCCCCAAGAGACCCAGTACTTC,CASSLTPQETQYF
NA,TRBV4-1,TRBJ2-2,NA,TGCGCCAGCAGCGTACAGCCGAACACCGGGGAGCTGTTTTTT,CASSVQPNTGELFF
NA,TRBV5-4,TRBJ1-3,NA,TGTGCCAGCAGCTTGTGGAATTACGGAAACACCATATATTTT,CASSLWNYGNTIYF